A single sample is the source of the 19 T cell receptor beta chains below, sequenced in a study of human T cells and chemical hapten exposure. Time point reported: healthy volunteer bleed at 6 weeks. Extraction yielded total RNA from whole blood (unfractionated). MiXCR, run by TCRdb on the RACE reads, gives a single entry per CDR3 protein. This sample has 65,000 to 80,000 distinct CDR3 sequences, with over 8.5% found just once. The sequenced material came from whole blood. The receptors stem from a male donor in good health. Some clones in this sample may be carry-over from other donors' samples.

The chain has TRBV27 and TRBJ1-1; TRBD1 aligns across 7 bases. CDR1 is MNHEY and CDR2 is SMNVEV in the germline V gene (reference sequence). V trimming: 5 bases; J trimming: 3 bases; junction bases outside the gene matches: 12. The CDR3 consists of 16 residues. The CDR3: CASSTLLTGLDTEAFF. CDR3 DNA sequence: TGTGCCAGCAGTACCTTGCTGACAGGGTTGGACACTGAAGCTTTCTTT.

The chain carries TRBV7-2 and TRBJ2-7; 8 nucleotides align to TRBD2. V was pared by 1 base and J by 3 bases, with 5 bases of the junction left unmatched. This CDR3 is built from 15 residues. In germline, CDR1 is SGHTA, CDR2 FQGNSA. CDR3 bases: TGTGCCAGCAGCTTAGGACCCGGGACTAGCTACGAGCAGTACTTC. Protein: CASSLGPGTSYEQYF.

This clonotype was seen a handful of times. The V call is TRBV2, the J call TRBJ1-5; D gene uncertain. The V end lost 2 bases, the J end lost 7 bases, and 12 bases lay between the germline ends. CDR1 is SNHLY and CDR2 is FYNNEI in the germline V gene. The CDR3 is made up of 14 amino acids. In DNA, the CDR3 is TGTGCCAGCAGTGAAAACGCAGGTTCCCAGCCCCAGCATTTT. As protein: CASSENAGSQPQHF.

The J gene is TRBJ2-1, the V gene TRBV7-9; tentative D call: TRBD2 (5 bases). CDR1 is SEHNR, CDR2 FQNEAQ, per germline (reference sequence). The V end lost 5 bases, the J end lost 6 bases, and 20 bases lay between the germline ends. The CDR3 is 16 amino acids. CDR3 DNA sequence: TGTGCCAGCAGCCCTGTCGATAGGTCAAGCGGCAATGAGCAGTTCTTC. Translation: CASSPVDRSSGNEQFF. Using reference TRBV7-9 and TRBJ2-1 for the parts outside the CDR3, the full variable domain is DTGVSQNPRHKITKRGQNVTFRCDPISEHNRLYWYRQTLGQGPEFLTYFQNEAQLEKSRLLSDRFSAERPKGSFSTLEIQRTEQGDSAMYLCASSPVDRSSGNEQFFGPGTRLTVL.

In its sample, this clonotype was seen a few times. The V call is TRBV6-5, the J call TRBJ2-7; D not resolved. V gave up 0 bases and J gave up 2 bases, with 11 bases separating them. Germline CDR1 reads MNHEY; CDR2 reads SVGAGI. The CDR3 has 15 amino acids. The CDR3 region is CASSYSSTLAYEQYF. CDR3 nucleotides: TGTGCCAGCAGTTACTCGAGTACCCTAGCCTACGAGCAGTACTTC.

This clonotype has a handful of counts. The V call is TRBV10-3, the J call TRBJ2-7; the D gene is possibly TRBD1 (5 bases). The germline V and J ends were trimmed by 9 bases and 0 bases, with 15 bases remaining between them. CDR3 length equals 14 residues. The germline V gene has CDR1 ENHRY and CDR2 SYGVKD. CDR3 amino acids: CAMRQNPNSYEQYF. CDR3 in DNA: TGTGCCATGAGACAGAACCCAAACTCCTACGAGCAGTACTTC.

This chain uses TRBV9 with TRBJ2-3; 9 nucleotides match TRBD2. This CDR3 comprises 16 residues. Germline V gene sequence: CDR1 SGDLS, CDR2 YYNGEE. V trimming: 3 bases; J trimming: 2 bases; junction bases outside the gene matches: 7. The CDR3 sequence is CASSAAAGGVTDTQYF. DNA of the CDR3: TGTGCCAGCAGCGCGGCAGCGGGGGGCGTCACAGATACGCAGTATTTT.

This chain connects TRBV20-1 to TRBJ2-1; no definite D call. Trimming removed 6 bases from V and 3 bases from J, with 15 bases in between. CDR1 and CDR2 (germline): DFQATT, SNEGSKA (reference sequence). This CDR3 has 14 amino acids. CDR3 sequence: CSADQTLLYNEQFF. The CDR3 nucleotides read TGCAGTGCCGACCAGACTCTTCTCTACAATGAGCAGTTCTTC.

The V call is TRBV27, the J call TRBJ2-1, with 10 bases fitting TRBD2. The CDR3 spans 14 residues. Germline V gene data show CDR1 as MNHEY and CDR2 as SMNVEV (reference sequence). The J segment lost 8 bases and the V segment lost 8 bases, leaving 9 bases of the junction unmatched. The CDR3 nucleotides are TGTGCCAGCTCCTCTAGCGGGAGAAGGGATGAGCAGTTCTTC. As protein: CASSSSGRRDEQFF.

This chain joins TRBV6-5 and TRBJ2-2; tentative D call: TRBD2 (5 bases). The CDR3 runs to 13 residues. CDR1 and CDR2 from the germline V gene are MNHEY and SVGAGI. V dropped 6 bases and J dropped 6 bases, with 11 bases sitting between them. CDR3 region: CASRREWAGELFF. The CDR3 DNA reads as TGTGCCAGCAGAAGGGAGTGGGCCGGGGAGCTGTTTTTT.

This clonotype has at least ten counts. The V gene is TRBV27, the J gene TRBJ1-5; D gene unclear. V lost 5 bases to trimming and J lost 6 bases, with 8 bases between them. The V gene's germline CDR1 is MNHEY and CDR2 SMNVEV (reference sequence). The CDR3 sequence is 12 residues long. In DNA, the CDR3 is TGTGCCAGCAGTGGGATAGGTCAGCCCCAGCATTTT. This translates into CASSGIGQPQHF.

This clonotype came up many times. The genes are TRBV18 and TRBJ1-3; TRBD1 aligns across 12 bases. CDR1 is KGHSH and CDR2 is LQKENI in the germline V gene. Trimming removed 3 bases from V and 4 bases from J; junction bases left unmatched: 7. The CDR3 is 17 residues long. CDR3 sequence: CASSPGTGGAAGNTIYF. CDR3 bases: TGTGCCAGCTCACCCGGGACAGGGGGCGCAGCCGGAAACACCATATATTTT.

J is TRBJ2-5 and V is TRBV12-3 or TRBV12-4; 7 nucleotides line up with TRBD1. The CDR3 consists of 15 residues. V shed 3 bases, J shed 1 base, and the junction held 5 bases outside the gene matches. This CDR3 is CASSFTGDPQETQYF. In DNA, the CDR3 is TGTGCCAGCAGTTTTACAGGGGACCCCCAAGAGACCCAGTACTTC.

This sequence joins TRBV29-1 and TRBJ2-3; 8 nucleotides line up with TRBD1. Trimming took 4 bases from V and 1 from J; bases not matched to a gene: 7. The CDR3 sequence is 15 residues long. The germline CDR1 and CDR2 sequences are SQVTM and ANQGSEA. The CDR3 DNA is TGCAGCGTTGCCCGGACAGGGTCTGGCACAGATACGCAGTATTTT. Its translation: CSVARTGSGTDTQYF.

A few counts support this clonotype. The gene calls are TRBV29-1 and TRBJ2-1; 7 bases fit TRBD2. The CDR3 runs to 14 residues. Germline CDR1 and CDR2: SQVTM and ANQGSEA. V dropped 3 bases and J dropped 3; count of bases not matched to a gene: 5. In nucleotides, the CDR3 is TGCAGCGTTGATAGTCTAGCGGACTACAATGAGCAGTTCTTC. Translated: CSVDSLADYNEQFF.

V is TRBV7-9 and J is TRBJ2-2; 8 bases map to TRBD1. The germline gives CDR1 SEHNR, CDR2 FQNEAQ (reference sequence). The CDR3 has 15 amino acids. Trimming at V came to 4 bases and at J to 6 bases, leaving 7 bases not matched to a gene. CDR3 residues: CASSSDRVEPGELFF. CDR3 nucleotide sequence: TGTGCCAGCAGCTCGGACAGGGTCGAACCCGGGGAGCTGTTTTTT.

The rearrangement links TRBV6-2 or TRBV6-3 to TRBJ2-3; no clear D gene. The CDR3 extends over 13 amino acids. Trimming pared 1 base from V and 4 bases from J, leaving 6 bases between. Germline V lookup: CDR1 MNHEY, CDR2 SVGEGT. The CDR3 loop reads CASSYFSPDTQYF. In nucleotides, the CDR3 is TGTGCCAGCAGTTACTTTTCTCCAGATACGCAGTATTTT.

The J gene is TRBJ2-5, the V gene TRBV5-1, with unresolved D. Germline V lookup: CDR1 SGHRS, CDR2 YFSETQ. Trimming stripped 0 bases from V and 3 bases from J, with 6 bases between. The CDR3 sequence is 13 residues long. The chain's CDR3 is CASSLGREETQYF. CDR3 nucleotides: TGCGCCAGCAGCTTGGGGCGTGAAGAGACCCAGTACTTC.

There are many counts of this clonotype. The V and J genes are TRBV10-3 and TRBJ2-4, with D unresolved. Germline lookup yields CDR1 ENHRY and CDR2 SYGVKD. V shed 11 bases and J shed 0 bases, with 26 bases lying between them. The CDR3 is made up of 18 amino acids. The CDR3 nucleotides read TGTGCCTCCAAGGCTGTGTGGGGTCGGCAGCTAGCCAAAAACATTCAGTACTTC. Translating gives CASKAVWGRQLAKNIQYF.